The clone carrying this TCR beta chain was detected a few times. Its antigen is unidentified. This entry is derived from a study of shared clonotypes between healthy human individuals. The study's findings and limits: In having few donors, the study represented limited genetic and exposure-history diversity.

Original processing notes: Owing to the provision of junction-only sequences devoid of quality scores by immunoSEQ, filtering differed. Produced via immunoSEQ multiplex PCR; TCRdb's table is partial and in-frame only. V and J calls plus clone size are reproduced from that table; the DNA served to infer D and trimming. Counted here are approximately 1,000,000 clones, approximately 80% occurring once; the ten biggest clones make up about 0.52%. Per the germline V gene, CDR1 is MNHNS and CDR2 is SASEGT. V lost 0 bases, J lost 3 bases, and 12 bases lay in between. CDR3 length equals 15 residues. The sequencing input was memory CD4+ T cells from PBMCs. Stated subset: CD45RA-negative fraction. V gene TRBV6-1 combines with J gene TRBJ2-7; D is undetermined. The TCR originated in a young man in good health. Some clones in this sample may be carry-over from other donors' samples. This CDR3 reads CASSEAAYYIYEQYF. The CDR3 nucleotides are TGTGCCAGCAGTGAAGCAGCCTATTATATCTACGAGCAGTACTTC.